These T cell receptor beta chains were read from a single sample in a study of response to subunit inactivated influenza vaccine. MiXCR, applied by TCRdb to the RT-PCR reads, yields one record per CDR3 protein. The repertoire consists of about 700,000 distinct CDR3 sequences, with approximately 15% occurring once and the leading ten covering roughly 6.4%. The sample consisted of PBMCs from blood, taken roughly 2 weeks before vaccination. The receptor source for this set is a man in his fifties or sixties who received an inactivated influenza vaccine. CDR3s include the opening cysteine and the closing phenylalanine or tryptophan. The D gene is left open where the match is weak. Some rows have no size entry. The others give once, few or many, or a class for an expanded clone.

j_call	v_call	d_call	clone_size	cdr3_nt	cdr3_aa
TRBJ1-3	TRBV4-3	.	few	TGCGCCAGCAGCCAAGATCGGTGGTCCCCCTCTGGAAACACCATATATTTT	CASSQDRWSPSGNTIYF
TRBJ2-2	TRBV7-6	.	few	TGTGCCAGCAGCTTAAGGATACCCGGGGAGCTGTTTTTT	CASSLRIPGELFF
TRBJ1-2	TRBV28	.	few	TGTGCCAGCTATGGAGGCCCGCTAGGCTATGGCTACACCTTC	CASYGGPLGYGYTF
TRBJ2-3	TRBV27	TRBD2	.	TGTGCCAGCAGTCCCCTCCGGGTAGCGGGGGGTCAAAGAGGCACAGATACGCAGTATTTT	CASSPLRVAGGQRGTDTQYF
TRBJ1-2	TRBV10-3	.	many	TGTGCCATCAGTGAGTCGACGGCTCATACATCCTATGGCTACACCTTC	CAISESTAHTSYGYTF
TRBJ2-1	TRBV4-2	TRBD2	few	TGTGCCAGCAGCCTCGAGCGGGGGCCTAGTTCCTACAATGAGCAGTTCTTC	CASSLERGPSSYNEQFF
TRBJ2-2	TRBV20-1	.	few	TGCAGTGCTCAAAATCCGGGGGGCGCCCCCCAAAATCCTTTCCGCACCGGGGAGCTGTTTTTT	CSAQNPGGAPQNPFRTGELFF
TRBJ2-3	TRBV5-1	.	.	TGCGCCAGCGCAAGATCGGAGCCCACAGATACGGAGTATTTT	CASARSEPTDTEYF
TRBJ2-1	TRBV3-1	TRBD1	few	TGTGCCAGCAAGACAGGGGGAAATGAGCAGTTCTTC	CASKTGGNEQFF
TRBJ1-5	TRBV19	.	.	TGTGCCAGTAGTGAACACAGGGAAAATAGGAGCAATCAGCCCCAGCATTTT	CASSEHRENRSNQPQHF
TRBJ2-3	TRBV12-5	.	few	TGTGCTAGTGGTCCCGATCACGGAGATACGCAGTATTTT	CASGPDHGDTQYF
TRBJ2-7	TRBV29-1	TRBD1	few	TGCAGCGTTGAGAAGCGTCGTGGGACAGGGGTCGACGAGCAGTACTTC	CSVEKRRGTGVDEQYF
TRBJ2-2	TRBV3-1	.	once	TGTGCCAGCAGCCTTAGTCAGGGGATGATCGGGGAGCTGTTTTTT	CASSLSQGMIGELFF
TRBJ1-5	TRBV5-1	TRBD1	many	TGCGCCAGCAGCTGGTCAGGACAGGGTAATCAGCCCCAGCATTTT	CASSWSGQGNQPQHF
TRBJ1-5	TRBV3-1	TRBD1	.	TGTGCCAGCAGCCATTCACCGGGACAGGGTTTCGGCAATCAGCCCCAGCATTTT	CASSHSPGQGFGNQPQHF
TRBJ1-4	TRBV7-9	.	.	TGTGCCAGCAGCTTAGCGTTCGGTACAGGGACTAATGAAAAACTGTTTTTT	CASSLAFGTGTNEKLFF
TRBJ2-7	TRBV4-2	.	.	TGTGCCAGCAGCCCATACAGGAACAGGGACTACGAGCAGTACTTC	CASSPYRNRDYEQYF
TRBJ2-5	TRBV12-3/TRBV12-4	.	many	TGTGCCAGCAGCCCCAGGGTAACCTTCCAAGAGACCCAGTACTTC	CASSPRVTFQETQYF
TRBJ2-5	TRBV15	.	few	TGTGCCACCAGCAGAGGTCGAGGAGGCCAAGAGACCCAGTACTTC	CATSRGRGGQETQYF
TRBJ2-2	TRBV2	.	few	TGTGCCAGCAGTATACTAGCTCGCACCGGGGAGCTGTTTTTT	CASSILARTGELFF
TRBJ2-5	TRBV6-1	TRBD2	.	TGTGCCAGCAGGTTGGGCGGGGGGCCTCAAGAGACCCAGTACTTC	CASRLGGGPQETQYF
TRBJ2-7	TRBV28	TRBD2	few	TGTGCCAGCAGCTTGACTAGCGGGCTCGCCCTGGACTTC	CASSLTSGLALDF
TRBJ2-7	TRBV20-1	TRBD2	.	TGCAGTGCTAGAGATATCGGCGGGAGGGCAGACTACGAGCAGTACTTC	CSARDIGGRADYEQYF
TRBJ2-1	TRBV20-1	TRBD2	.	TGCAGTGCTCCGCCCCTACTAGCGGGGGAAGGCAATGAGCAGTTCTTC	CSAPPLLAGEGNEQFF
TRBJ1-2	TRBV7-2	.	few	TGTGCCACACTAAAGGACTATGGCTACACCTTC	CATLKDYGYTF
TRBJ1-5	TRBV28	.	.	TGTGCCAGCAGTCACCGAGAGGTTTATAGCAATCAGCCCCAGCATTTT	CASSHREVYSNQPQHF
TRBJ2-2	TRBV11-2	TRBD2	few	TGTGCCAGCAGCTTAACGGGACTAGCGGGAGCCCGGGAGCTGTTTTTT	CASSLTGLAGARELFF
TRBJ1-6	TRBV7-3	TRBD1	few	TGTGCCAGCAGCTTTGGGACGACAGGGAACAATTCACCCCTCCACTTT	CASSFGTTGNNSPLHF
TRBJ2-5	TRBV9	TRBD1	few	TGTGCCAGCAGCAAAAACAGGGGAGAGGAGACCCAGTACTTC	CASSKNRGEETQYF
TRBJ2-5	TRBV3-1	.	few	TGTGCCAGCACGTTCGGATCGCTAAGGGAGACCCAGTACTTC	CASTFGSLRETQYF
TRBJ2-3	TRBV4-3	.	few	TGCGCCAGCAGCCAAGGGACCGCAGATACGCAGTATTTT	CASSQGTADTQYF
TRBJ2-7	TRBV29-1	TRBD2	few	TGCAGCGTTAAAACTAGCGGGAGACCCTACGAGCAGTACTTC	CSVKTSGRPYEQYF
TRBJ2-1	TRBV7-8	TRBD2	few	TGTGCCAGCAGCTTAGGAGCCCTAGCGGGAGATGAGCAGTTCTTC	CASSLGALAGDEQFF
TRBJ1-1	TRBV30	TRBD1	few	TGTGCCTGGCAGGGACAGGGGAGTGGAAGCACTGAAGCTTTCTTT	CAWQGQGSGSTEAFF
TRBJ2-5	TRBV28	TRBD1	.	TGTGCCAGCAGCCGGGACAGGGTTCGTGGAGAGACCCAGTACTTC	CASSRDRVRGETQYF
TRBJ2-5	TRBV4-2	.	few	TGTGCCAGCAGCCAAGATAGCGGAGAGACCCAGTACTTC	CASSQDSGETQYF
TRBJ1-2	TRBV20-1	TRBD1	few	TGCAGTGCTAGAGGACAGGGAGACGGCTATGGCTACACCTTC	CSARGQGDGYGYTF
TRBJ2-7	TRBV6-2/TRBV6-3	TRBD2	few	TGTGCCAGCAGTTACTCGATCGTACCTCAGGGAGGGACTCCGGCCGACGAGCAGTACTTC	CASSYSIVPQGGTPADEQYF
TRBJ1-5	TRBV7-9	.	many	TGTGCCAGCAGCGAACAGGGTAATCAGCCCCAGCATTTT	CASSEQGNQPQHF
TRBJ2-2	TRBV20-1	.	few	TGCAGTGCTAGAGCTCTAACGAACACCGGGGAGCTGTTTTTT	CSARALTNTGELFF
TRBJ2-3	TRBV7-8	TRBD2	.	TGTGCCAGCAGCACGCTGTCGGGGGGGGCAGATACGCAGTATTTT	CASSTLSGGADTQYF
TRBJ2-3	TRBV7-6	TRBD2	many	TGTGCCAGCAGCTGGCCTAGCGGGAGGGACGATACGCAGTATTTT	CASSWPSGRDDTQYF
TRBJ1-5	TRBV24-1	.	few	TGTGCCACCAGTGAGAGGACAAACTATCAGCCCCAGCATTTT	CATSERTNYQPQHF
TRBJ1-2	TRBV7-9	.	.	TGTGCCAGCAGCTTAGGCGGGACGGCCGCCTATGGCTACACCTTC	CASSLGGTAAYGYTF
TRBJ2-7	TRBV4-1	TRBD1	.	TGCGCCAGCAGCCACCGGGACAGGTCCTACGAGCAGTACTTC	CASSHRDRSYEQYF
TRBJ2-1	TRBV7-2	.	.	TGTGCCAGCAGCCCAGTCGGGGGCGAGGATGAGCAGTTCTTC	CASSPVGGEDEQFF
TRBJ2-1	TRBV12-3/TRBV12-4	.	.	TGTGCCAGCAGGAGCCCCTTCCCAGGAGACAATGAGCAGTTCTTC	CASRSPFPGDNEQFF
TRBJ1-5	TRBV7-2	.	few	TGTGCCAGCAGCTTGGGGGGTGGGTATGAGCCCCAGCATTTT	CASSLGGGYEPQHF